Listed here are 17 T cell receptor beta chains from one sample, sequenced in a study of OX40 agonist ivuxolimab in advanced cancers. Repertoires were generated with immunoSEQ multiplex PCR, while TCRdb's copy carries only in-frame clones and drops some. The sample carries 90,000 to 100,000 clones, roughly 89% recorded once. The sample consisted of CD4+ or CD8+ T cells sorted from blood, taken in a trial of the OX40 agonist ivuxolimab. The receptors shown here come from an adult with an advanced solid tumor such as melanoma, head and neck, liver or kidney cancer.

The rearrangement uses TRBV9 and TRBJ2-1, with 7 positions matching TRBD2. V lost 2 bases and J lost 0; bases outside the gene matches: 11. CDR1 SGDLS and CDR2 YYNGEE come from the germline V gene. This CDR3 is 18 amino acids long. CDR3 DNA sequence: TGTGCCAGCAGCGTCCCAAACACGGGGGGAAGCTCCTACAATGAGCAGTTCTTC. Protein sequence: CASSVPNTGGSSYNEQFF.

V gene TRBV11-2 combines with J gene TRBJ1-2; possible D gene TRBD1, 5 bases. V was shortened by 1 base and J by 2 bases, with 11 bases between the two germline ends. Germline CDR1 and CDR2: SGHAT and FQNNGV. The CDR3 spans 15 residues. The CDR3, as DNA: TGTGCCAGCAGCTTAGTTACAGGAATAAACTATGGCTACACCTTC. Residues: CASSLVTGINYGYTF.

The J gene is TRBJ1-1, the V gene TRBV5-1; D is undetermined. This CDR3 contains 13 residues. Germline V CDR1 and CDR2: SGHRS, YFSETQ. V lost 3 bases, J lost 4 bases, and 10 bases lay in between. The CDR3 sequence: CASSSDGSTEAFF. CDR3 sequence (DNA): TGCGCCAGCAGCTCAGACGGCAGCACTGAAGCTTTCTTT. Full variable domain (missing parts from reference TRBV5-1 and TRBJ1-1): KAGVTQTPRYLIKTRGQQVTLSCSPISGHRSVSWYQQTPGQGLQFLFEYFSETQRNKGNFPGRFSGRQFSNSRSEMNVSTLELGDSALYLCASSSDGSTEAFFGQGTRLTVV.

J is TRBJ1-3 and V is TRBV9; D might be TRBD1 (5 bases). Trimming shortened V by 1 base and J by 0 bases, and 23 bases separated the two germline ends. Germline CDR1 is SGDLS and CDR2 is YYNGEE. The CDR3 has 20 residues. For the CDR3, the DNA is TGTGCCAGCAGCGTATCCTCGTTACTGGGGGAGGAGAGCTCTGGAAACACCATATATTTT. Translated: CASSVSSLLGEESSGNTIYF.

The rearrangement links TRBV5-1 to TRBJ2-7; a weak D match, TRBD2 (6 bases). From germline, CDR1 is SGHRS and CDR2 YFSETQ. This CDR3 contains 15 residues. The V gene lost 4 bases and the J gene lost 3 bases, with 17 bases spanning the gap. This chain's CDR3 is CASSPRGSGNYEQYF. CDR3 DNA: TGCGCCAGCAGCCCCCGGGGTAGCGGTAACTACGAGCAGTACTTC.

This clone appeared a single time. The chain is built from TRBV18 and TRBJ1-1; D is unclear. The CDR3 has 12 residues. V was cut by 3 bases and J by 6 bases, with 8 bases left in between. CDR1 is KGHSH, CDR2 LQKENI, per germline. CDR3 DNA sequence: TGTGCCAGCTCACCTGAAGGCGCTGAAGCTTTCTTT. The encoded protein is CASSPEGAEAFF.

The CDR3 DNA reads as TGCGCCAGCAGCTTGGCCCTGGACCCCGGGGAGACCCAGTACTTC. Its protein is CASSLALDPGETQYF. This chain joins TRBV5-1 and TRBJ2-5; D is unclear. The germline V gene encodes CDR1 SGHRS and CDR2 YFSETQ. This CDR3 is built from 15 residues. V was clipped by 0 bases and J by 5 bases, with 14 bases between them.

Of note for this clone: The same CDR3 also results from other DNA sequences found in this sample. The rearrangement joins TRBV9 to TRBJ1-5; perhaps TRBD1 as D (6 bases). The CDR3 contains 14 residues. Deletions cut 0 bases from V and 4 bases from J, with 8 bases between. Germline V gene lookup returns CDR1 SGDLS and CDR2 YYNGEE. CDR3 region: CASSVEGGNQPQHF. The DNA of the CDR3 is TGTGCCAGCAGCGTAGAAGGGGGGAATCAGCCCCAGCATTTT.

The chain couples TRBV6-6 to TRBJ1-3; D gene uncertain. Germline V gene data show CDR1 as MNHNY and CDR2 as SVGAGI (reference sequence). This CDR3 spans 13 amino acids. Deletions cut 5 bases from V and 2 bases from J, with 7 bases between. The CDR3 nucleotides read TGTGCCAGCAGTACCGGGGCTGGAAACACCATATATTTT. Residues: CASSTGAGNTIYF.

The chain is built from TRBV5-1 and TRBJ2-6; TRBD1 agrees at 8 bases. CDR1 and CDR2 from the germline V gene are SGHRS and YFSETQ. J gave up 0 bases and V 2 bases, and 7 bases lay outside the gene matches. The CDR3 extends over 18 amino acids. CDR3 in amino acids: CASSLAGTGSSGANVLTF. In DNA form, the CDR3 reads TGCGCCAGCAGCTTAGCCGGGACAGGAAGCTCTGGGGCCAACGTCCTGACTTTC.

The chain employs TRBV6-4 and TRBJ2-7; TRBD2 matches at 12 bases. Germline loops: CDR1 MRHNA, CDR2 SNTAGT. J gave up 2 bases and V 6 bases, and 11 bases lay outside the gene matches. The CDR3 consists of 17 residues. CDR3 sequence (DNA): TGTGCCAGCAGGCCCTGGACTAGCGGGGACATAACCTACGAGCAGTACTTC. This sequence encodes CASRPWTSGDITYEQYF.

CDR3 DNA: TGTGCCAGCAGAATTCGGACAGCCGGCGAGCAGTACTTC. Amino acid sequence: CASRIRTAGEQYF. The V call is TRBV6-1, the J call TRBJ2-7, with D tentatively TRBD1 (6 bases). The CDR3 spans 13 residues. CDR1 and CDR2 (germline): MNHNS, SASEGT. V lost 6 bases and J lost 6, with 15 bases in between.

This sequence joins TRBV10-3 and TRBJ1-5; TRBD1 is a possible D gene (5 bases). CDR3 length equals 14 residues. Germline loops: CDR1 ENHRY, CDR2 SYGVKD. Trimming pared 1 base from V and 4 bases from J, leaving 8 bases between. The CDR3 DNA is TGTGCCATCAGTGAGTTCAGGGATAATCAGCCCCAGCATTTT. Residues: CAISEFRDNQPQHF.

The chain employs TRBV2 and TRBJ1-5, with D possibly TRBD1 on 5 matching bases. The V gene lost 5 bases and the J gene lost 1 base, with 9 bases spanning the gap. Germline V gives CDR1 SNHLY, CDR2 FYNNEI. This CDR3 contains 14 residues. The CDR3 DNA sequence: TGTGCCAGCAGTTGGGGACCAAGCAATCAGCCCCAGCATTTT. Amino acids: CASSWGPSNQPQHF.

V gene TRBV19 combines with J gene TRBJ1-1, with 9 bases identical to TRBD1. V trimming: 5 bases; J trimming: 6 bases; junction bases outside the gene matches: 7. Per germline, CDR1 LNHDA and CDR2 SQIVND (reference sequence). The length of the CDR3 is 14 residues. The CDR3 protein is CASSSADRGSEAFF. The CDR3 DNA follows: TGTGCCAGTAGTTCGGCGGACAGGGGATCTGAAGCTTTCTTT. Full variable domain (missing parts from reference TRBV19 and TRBJ1-1): DGGITQSPKYLFRKEGQNVTLSCEQNLNHDAMYWYRQDPGQGLRLIYYSQIVNDFQKGDIAEGYSVSREKKESFPLTVTSAQKNPTAFYLCASSSADRGSEAFFGQGTRLTVV.

V usage is TRBV19 and J usage is TRBJ2-2; 14 bases agree with TRBD2. CDR1 and CDR2 (germline): LNHDA, SQIVND (reference sequence). V shed 6 bases, J shed 1 base, and the junction held 19 bases outside the gene matches. The CDR3 has 22 residues. CDR3 sequence (DNA): TGTGCCAGTAGGCCGGGACTAGCGGGAGTGGGAGGGGTCCTTGGGAACACCGGGGAGCTGTTTTTT. Translating it yields CASRPGLAGVGGVLGNTGELFF.

The J gene is TRBJ2-5, the V gene TRBV9; 10 nucleotides agree with TRBD2. Germline V gene sequence: CDR1 SGDLS, CDR2 YYNGEE. J was trimmed by 4 bases and V by 0 bases; bases with no gene match: 9. The CDR3 consists of 17 residues. CDR3 DNA sequence: TGTGCCAGCAGCGTAGTACCGAGCGGGGGGGCCCCAGAGACCCAGTACTTC. Its protein is CASSVVPSGGAPETQYF. Variable domain in full (rest from reference TRBV9 and TRBJ2-5): DSGVTQTPKHLITATGQRVTLRCSPRSGDLSVYWYQQSLDQGLQFLIQYYNGEERAKGNILERFSAQQFPDLHSELNLSSLELGDSALYFCASSVVPSGGAPETQYFGPGTRLLVL.